This entry lists 18 T cell receptor beta chains sequenced from one sample in a study of blood T cell repertoires in COVID-19. Clones were read by immunoSEQ multiplex PCR, and TCRdb kept only the in-frame ones, dropping some. The table records about 160,000 clones, less than 90% of them present only once. Sequencing was carried out using peripheral blood. These receptor sequences come from a woman in her 70s with acute or convalescent COVID-19.

This clone was found a few times. V is TRBV27 and J is TRBJ1-5; D is possibly TRBD1 (5 bases). V was shortened by 3 bases and J by 9 bases, with 12 bases between the two germline ends. The CDR3 totals 13 residues. The germline CDR1 and CDR2 sequences are MNHEY and SMNVEV (reference sequence). The CDR3 region is CASSFIAGGPQHF. The CDR3 nucleotides are TGTGCCAGCAGTTTTATTGCGGGGGGGCCCCAGCATTTT.

V usage is TRBV6-1 and J usage is TRBJ2-4, with 11 bases identical to TRBD2. Germline CDR1 is MNHNS and CDR2 is SASEGT. There are 16 residues in the CDR3. V lost 3 bases, J lost 5 bases, and 6 bases stayed unmatched. CDR3 nucleotide sequence: TGTGCCAGCAGTGATAGTAGCGGGGGGGCGGAAAACATTCAGTACTTC. Amino acids: CASSDSSGGAENIQYF.

The chain joins TRBV10-2 to TRBJ1-2; 7 nucleotides align to TRBD1. Trimming took 1 base from V and 3 from J; bases not matched to a gene: 8. The CDR3 runs 16 residues. Germline CDR1 reads WSHSY; CDR2 reads SAAADI. CDR3 nucleotide sequence: TGCGCCAGCAGTGAGTTTCGGACAGGCGGACACTATGGCTACACCTTC. Amino acids: CASSEFRTGGHYGYTF.

This clone came up once. The chain carries TRBV7-8 and TRBJ2-2; D may be TRBD1 (6 bases). Germline values: CDR1 SGHVS, CDR2 FQNEAQ. V dropped 1 base and J dropped 2 bases, with 8 bases sitting between them. This CDR3 region has 15 residues. This CDR3 reads CASSLGGRNTGELFF. Written as DNA, the CDR3 is TGTGCCAGCAGCTTAGGGGGGCGCAACACCGGGGAGCTGTTTTTT.

The rearrangement uses TRBV15 and TRBJ2-5, with D possibly being TRBD1 (5 bases). Germline-derived CDR1 and CDR2 are LNHNV and YYDKDF (reference sequence). V was pared by 3 bases and J by 7 bases, with 24 bases between. This CDR3 is built from 17 residues. The CDR3 DNA reads TGTGCCACCAGCAGTAAGATATCTGATCCTTCAAGGGGGACCCAGTACTTC. Protein: CATSSKISDPSRGTQYF.

The chain carries TRBV15 and TRBJ1-4, with D possibly being TRBD1 (5 bases). Germline CDR1 and CDR2: LNHNV and YYDKDF (reference sequence). This CDR3 has 16 amino acids. The ends were cut back, 1 base at V and 4 bases at J, with 13 bases in the middle. The CDR3 nucleotides read TGTGCCACCAGCAGAGGAGGGATGGGGGGTAATGAAAAACTGTTTTTT. Residues: CATSRGGMGGNEKLFF.

V is TRBV3-1 (or the pseudogene TRBV3-2) and J is TRBJ1-2, with TRBD1 matching over 8 bases. Germline CDR1 LGHDT, CDR2 YNNKEL (reference sequence). Unmatched junction bases numbered 9, after V lost 4 bases and J lost 8 bases. The CDR3 loop spans 14 amino acids. Here the CDR3 DNA reads TGTGCCAGCAGCCCCGGACAGGGAATGTGGGGCTACACCTTC. It yields the protein CASSPGQGMWGYTF.

V gene TRBV3-1 (or the pseudogene TRBV3-2) combines with J gene TRBJ2-2; 7 nucleotides agree with TRBD1. Unmatched junction bases numbered 8, after V lost 3 bases and J lost 1 base. The germline gives CDR1 LGHDT, CDR2 YNNKEL (reference sequence). The length of the CDR3 is 17 residues. The CDR3 region has the DNA TGTGCCAGCAGCCATTACGAGGGACAGTTGAACACCGGGGAGCTGTTTTTT. Protein: CASSHYEGQLNTGELFF.

The rearrangement uses TRBV13 and TRBJ2-7, with 9 bases lining up with TRBD1. The J segment lost 6 bases and the V segment lost 5 bases, leaving 17 bases of the junction unmatched. The CDR3 is made up of 17 amino acids. Germline V CDR1 and CDR2: PRHDT, FYEKMQ (reference sequence). This CDR3 is CASSPQRQGVLALEQYF. The CDR3 DNA sequence: TGTGCCAGCAGCCCGCAGCGACAGGGGGTACTAGCTCTCGAGCAGTACTTC.

The chain recombines TRBV4-3 with TRBJ1-2; 8 nucleotides line up with TRBD1. V lost 1 base to trimming and J lost 8 bases; unmatched junction nucleotides: 9. The CDR3 runs to 15 residues. Germline V CDR1 and CDR2: LGHNA, YSLEER. The CDR3 loop reads CASSQGRQGRHGYTF. CDR3 sequence (DNA): TGCGCCAGCAGCCAAGGCCGACAGGGGCGGCACGGCTACACCTTC.

V and J are TRBV5-1 and TRBJ2-1, with 7 bases aligning to TRBD2. The CDR3 runs to 14 residues. With 4 bases clipped from V and 2 bases from J, the junction kept 3 bases outside the gene matches. Germline-derived CDR1 and CDR2 are SGHRS and YFSETQ. CDR3 sequence reads: CASSPGTTYNEQFF. The CDR3 bases are TGCGCCAGCAGCCCCGGGACTACCTACAATGAGCAGTTCTTC.

The gene calls are TRBV15 and TRBJ1-3, with D hard to call. The CDR3 extends over 16 amino acids. CDR1 is LNHNV, CDR2 YYDKDF, per germline (reference sequence). Trimming took 0 bases from V and 0 from J, leaving 9 bases between them. The CDR3 nucleotides read TGTGCCACCAGCAGAGATCCTCCGGGCTCTGGAAACACCATATATTTT. Its protein product is CATSRDPPGSGNTIYF.

The rearrangement joins TRBV4-1 to TRBJ1-5; D perhaps matches TRBD1 (5 bases). V lost 0 bases and J lost 4, with 7 bases in between. The germline V gene has CDR1 MGHRA and CDR2 YSYEKL. This CDR3 comprises 14 residues. The CDR3 is CASSQEDRNQPQHF. DNA for the CDR3: TGCGCCAGCAGCCAAGAAGACAGAAATCAGCCCCAGCATTTT.

The genes are TRBV6-2 or TRBV6-3 and TRBJ1-1, with a weak D call TRBD1 (5 bases). The CDR3 runs to 14 residues. The V gene's germline CDR1 is MNHEY and CDR2 SVGEGT. The germline V and J ends were trimmed by 5 bases and 10 bases, with 20 bases remaining between them. The CDR3: CASSPAKGRARAFF. In DNA, the CDR3 is TGTGCCAGCAGTCCCGCCAAGGGGAGGGCACGAGCTTTCTTT.

This clone appeared once. This chain links TRBV6-5 with TRBJ2-7, with 9 positions matching TRBD1. The germline V gene has CDR1 MNHEY and CDR2 SVGAGI. With V trimmed by 4 bases and J by 3 bases, 4 bases remained unmatched. The CDR3 consists of 14 residues. In DNA, the CDR3 is TGTGCCAGCAGTTTACAGGGGGCGGTCTACGAGCAGTACTTC. It yields the protein CASSLQGAVYEQYF.

J is TRBJ1-2 and V is TRBV9; 8 bases fit TRBD1. Germline V gives CDR1 SGDLS, CDR2 YYNGEE. This CDR3 has 15 amino acids. J lost 5 bases, V lost 3 bases, and 9 bases had no gene match. In DNA form, the CDR3 reads TGTGCCAGCAGCGGCCGACGGACAGGGCGGTATGGCTACACCTTC. Amino acid sequence: CASSGRRTGRYGYTF.

This sequence joins TRBV5-1 and TRBJ2-5, with 10 positions matching TRBD2. The V gene end was trimmed by 3 bases and the J gene end by 4 bases; junction bases not matched to a gene: 0. This CDR3 comprises 13 residues. Germline values: CDR1 SGHRS, CDR2 YFSETQ. The CDR3 sequence is CASSWTSGETQYF. In nucleotides, the CDR3 is TGCGCCAGCAGCTGGACTAGCGGAGAGACCCAGTACTTC.

This chain uses TRBV2 with TRBJ1-2; D is unresolved. With 6 bases removed from V and 8 bases from J, the gap between germline ends came to 13 bases. This CDR3 comprises 12 residues. Per the germline V gene, CDR1 is SNHLY and CDR2 is FYNNEI. The DNA for the CDR3 is TGTGCCAGCAGGCCACTAAACCCCGGCTACACCTTC. This sequence encodes CASRPLNPGYTF.